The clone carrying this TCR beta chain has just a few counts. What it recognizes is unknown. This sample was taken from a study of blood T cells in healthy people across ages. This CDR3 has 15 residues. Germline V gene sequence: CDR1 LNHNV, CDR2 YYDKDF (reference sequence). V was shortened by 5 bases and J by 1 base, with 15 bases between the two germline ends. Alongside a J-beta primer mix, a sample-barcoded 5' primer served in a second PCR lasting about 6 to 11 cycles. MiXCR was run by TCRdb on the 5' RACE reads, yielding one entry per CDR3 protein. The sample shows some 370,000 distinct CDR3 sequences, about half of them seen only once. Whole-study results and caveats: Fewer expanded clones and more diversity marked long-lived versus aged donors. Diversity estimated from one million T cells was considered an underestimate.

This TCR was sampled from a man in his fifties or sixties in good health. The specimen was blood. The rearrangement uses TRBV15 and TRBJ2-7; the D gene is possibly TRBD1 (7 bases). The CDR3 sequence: CATSPLAGQSYEQYF. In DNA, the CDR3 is TGTGCCACCAGCCCCTTGGCGGGACAGTCCTACGAGCAGTACTTC.